A single sample is the source of the 15 T cell receptor beta chains below, sequenced in a study of radiation and T cells in renal cell carcinoma. Specified treatment: 15 Gy SBRT to primary tumor, nephrectomy 4 weeks later. Using immunoSEQ multiplex PCR, the repertoire was profiled, and TCRdb retains in-frame clones only, with some absent. The repertoire has approximately 15,000 clones, about 64% of them found once; the top ten carry around 27%. Sequenced material: tumor tissue, taken from a patient whose treatment included radiotherapy and nephrectomy. The receptors were gathered from a woman aged 70-85 years with renal cell carcinoma.

This clone was found once. This chain links TRBV30 with TRBJ1-3; a weak D match, TRBD1 (5 bases). This CDR3 is 13 amino acids long. The germline CDR1 and CDR2 sequences are GTSNPN and SVGIG (reference sequence). V lost 1 base and J 3 bases, leaving 7 bases between the germline ends. CDR3 region: CAWSEGRGNTIYF. In DNA form, the CDR3 reads TGTGCCTGGAGTGAGGGGCGTGGAAACACCATATATTTT.

This clone turned up a few times. This chain links TRBV6-5 with TRBJ2-7; perhaps TRBD2 as D (6 bases). The CDR3 has 15 residues. Germline lookup yields CDR1 MNHEY and CDR2 SVGAGI. Deletions cut 7 bases from V and 3 bases from J, with 19 bases between. The CDR3 loop is CASKKEGTQIYEQYF. CDR3 coding DNA: TGTGCCAGCAAGAAGGAGGGGACCCAGATCTACGAGCAGTACTTC.

J is TRBJ2-2 and V is TRBV7-6; no clear D. V was pared by 1 base and J by 4 bases, with 10 bases between. Germline V lookup: CDR1 SGHVS, CDR2 FNYEAQ. This CDR3 comprises 15 residues. The CDR3 protein is CASSLVSGPTGELFF. CDR3 sequence (DNA): TGTGCCAGCAGCTTAGTCTCAGGCCCCACCGGGGAGCTGTTTTTT.

This clone was seen a few times. The V gene is TRBV6-1, the J gene TRBJ2-3, with D unresolved. The CDR3 length is 12 residues. CDR1 and CDR2 (germline): MNHNS, SASEGT. V was shortened by 2 bases and J by 5 bases, with 5 bases between the two germline ends. CDR3 amino acids: CASSESRDTQYF. The DNA for the CDR3 is TGTGCCAGCAGTGAATCCCGAGATACGCAGTATTTT.

This clone was observed a handful of times. The V call is TRBV6-5, the J call TRBJ2-7; no firm D call. The V and J ends lost 6 bases and 0 bases respectively, with 15 bases between them. CDR3 size: 15 residues. Germline values: CDR1 MNHEY, CDR2 SVGAGI. The CDR3 DNA is TGTGCCAGCAGACCCGGGCCCAGGAGCTCCTACGAGCAGTACTTC. This translates into CASRPGPRSSYEQYF.

The CDR3: CASSVGQTGGYEQYF. Written as DNA, the CDR3 is TGTGCCAGCAGCGTAGGACAGACAGGAGGTTACGAGCAGTACTTC. J is TRBJ2-7 and V is TRBV9; maybe TRBD1 (6 bases). V gave up 0 bases and J gave up 4 bases, with 14 bases separating them. Germline assignment: CDR1 SGDLS and CDR2 YYNGEE. This CDR3 is 15 amino acids long.

The V and J genes are TRBV20-1 and TRBJ2-3; no firm D call. Germline CDR1 is DFQATT and CDR2 is SNEGSKA (reference sequence). Trimming cost V 3 bases and J 9 bases, with 7 bases left between them. CDR3 length: 10 amino acids. CDR3 region: CSASGSTQYF. In DNA form, the CDR3 reads TGCAGTGCTAGCGGCTCCACGCAGTATTTT.

J is TRBJ1-1 and V is TRBV19; TRBD1 might be the D (5 bases). Between the trimmed V and J ends, which lost 6 bases and 6 bases, there was a span of 11 bases. There are 12 residues in the CDR3. The V gene's germline CDR1 is LNHDA and CDR2 SQIVND (reference sequence). The CDR3 DNA reads TGTGCCAGTAGCCCAGGGATTGCTGAAGCTTTCTTT. This translates into CASSPGIAEAFF.

The rearrangement links TRBV2 to TRBJ1-1; D gene ambiguous. Germline V gene lookup returns CDR1 SNHLY and CDR2 FYNNEI. This CDR3 spans 12 amino acids. Between the trimmed V and J ends, which lost 8 bases and 7 bases, there was a span of 14 bases. This CDR3 is CASLKWSGEAFF. DNA for the CDR3: TGTGCCAGCCTAAAGTGGTCAGGTGAAGCTTTCTTT.

The chain joins TRBV5-4 to TRBJ2-2; D is possibly TRBD2 (7 bases). V lost 4 bases and J 4 bases, leaving 20 bases between the germline ends. Germline loops: CDR1 SGHNT, CDR2 YYREEE (reference sequence). CDR3 size: 17 residues. CDR3 region: CASSHSRGGVGTGELFF. In nucleotides, the CDR3 is TGTGCCAGCAGCCACTCAAGGGGGGGGGTTGGCACCGGGGAGCTGTTTTTT. The full variable domain, with the rest looked up from reference TRBV5-4 and TRBJ2-2, is ETGVTQSPTHLIKTRGQQVTLRCSSQSGHNTVSWYQQALGQGPQFIFQYYREEENGRGNFPPRFSGLQFPNYSSELNVNALELDDSALYLCASSHSRGGVGTGELFFGEGSRLTVL.

The V gene is TRBV7-9, the J gene TRBJ1-2; no reliable D call. The germline gives CDR1 SEHNR, CDR2 FQNEAQ (reference sequence). The CDR3 has 14 residues. Trimming left V 1 base short and J 7 bases short, with 13 bases between. The CDR3 loop is CASSLVLKVGGYTF. CDR3 coding DNA: TGTGCCAGCAGCTTAGTGTTGAAGGTGGGTGGCTACACCTTC.

The chain joins TRBV7-3 to TRBJ2-7; possible D gene TRBD2, 5 bases. The CDR3 loop spans 14 amino acids. Per the germline V gene, CDR1 is SGHTA and CDR2 is FQGTGA. V was shortened by 5 bases and J by 0 bases, with 11 bases between the two germline ends. CDR3 bases: TGTGCCAGCAGCCCCGGGGTCAGCTCCTACGAGCAGTACTTC. Protein sequence: CASSPGVSSYEQYF.

The chain carries TRBV4-1 and TRBJ2-7; a weak D match, TRBD2 (6 bases). Matching the DNA end better, TRBJ2-4 makes the J call doubtful. The CDR3 sequence is 13 residues long. CDR1 is MGHRA, CDR2 YSYEKL, per germline. CDR3 loop: CASSPNWRAIQYF. The CDR3 region has the DNA TGCGCCAGCAGCCCAAATTGGAGGGCCATTCAGTACTTC.

CDR3 residues: CASSKTQNIQYF. Written as DNA, the CDR3 is TGTGCCAGCAGCAAGACCCAAAACATTCAGTACTTC. The J gene is TRBJ2-4, the V gene TRBV7-2, with unresolved D. This CDR3 has 12 amino acids. The ends were cut back, 5 bases at V and 5 bases at J, with 7 bases in the middle. Germline-derived CDR1 and CDR2 are SGHTA and FQGNSA.

V usage is TRBV29-1 and J usage is TRBJ1-2; 7 positions match TRBD1. The CDR3 spans 12 residues. V shed 6 bases and J 4 bases; nucleotides not matched to a gene: 5. From germline, CDR1 is SQVTM and CDR2 ANQGSEA. CDR3 protein: CSVGGAPYGYTF. CDR3 sequence (DNA): TGCAGCGTAGGGGGCGCGCCCTATGGCTACACCTTC.